One sample yielded the 24 T cell receptor beta chains listed below, sequenced in a study of regulatory T cells in long-lasting Graves disease. HTBI primers from iRepertoire and Arm-PCR of CDR3 regions yielded the TCR beta libraries. TCRdb reprocessed the multiplex PCR reads via MiXCR and lists one record per CDR3 protein. The table includes around 450,000 distinct CDR3 sequences, 15% to 20% detected once. Described time point: newly diagnosed GD, antithyroid drugs for less than 3 months. With RNA extracted from PBMCs as input, the TCR library was made. Another study also made use of these data, one on T cells in Graves' hyperthyroidism and ophthalmopathy.

Specimen: peripheral blood mononuclear cells (PBMCs), collected at new diagnosis, from a patient treated with antithyroid drugs. These receptors originate from a man between 35 and 55 years old with Graves disease.

This clonotype was picked up many times. V is TRBV28 and J is TRBJ2-7; D is unclear. The length of the CDR3 is 13 residues. Germline-derived CDR1 and CDR2 are MDHEN and SYDVKM. Trimming pared 2 bases from V and 4 bases from J, leaving 9 bases between. The DNA of the CDR3 is TGTGCCAGCAGTTTACTTAACAGATACGAGCAGTACTTC. Translation: CASSLLNRYEQYF.

In this sample, this clonotype turned up many times. The chain uses TRBV6-1 and TRBJ1-5; D is ambiguous. Germline lookup yields CDR1 MNHNS and CDR2 SASEGT. The CDR3 consists of 13 residues. V was cut by 5 bases and J by 6 bases, with 11 bases left in between. CDR3 amino acids: CASSRQASQPQHF. The CDR3 coding sequence is TGTGCCAGCAGTCGACAAGCCAGTCAGCCCCAGCATTTT.

This clonotype has ten or more counts. V and J are TRBV28 and TRBJ2-7; either TRBD1 or TRBD2 may fit D (5 bases each). This CDR3 region has 14 residues. Germline V CDR1 and CDR2: MDHEN, SYDVKM. The V and J ends lost 3 bases and 7 bases respectively, with 16 bases between them. The CDR3 DNA is TGTGCCAGCAGTTTGGGACGGGCCTTTTGGGAGCAGTACTTC. Encoded protein: CASSLGRAFWEQYF.

This clonotype appeared many times. The gene calls are TRBV6-1 and TRBJ2-7; 9 bases fit TRBD1. Unmatched junction bases numbered 4, after V lost 4 bases and J lost 3 bases. Germline V gene data show CDR1 as MNHNS and CDR2 as SASEGT. The CDR3 has 14 amino acids. The CDR3 is CASSALGQGYEQYF. CDR3 bases: TGTGCCAGCAGTGCTTTGGGACAGGGCTACGAGCAGTACTTC.

The rearrangement uses TRBV5-1 and TRBJ2-7; TRBD1 matches at 9 bases. V lost 4 bases, J lost 5 bases, and 13 bases stayed unmatched. The germline CDR1 and CDR2 sequences are SGHRS and YFSETQ. This CDR3 spans 16 amino acids. CDR3 protein: CASSRQDRDRVHEQYF. In DNA, the CDR3 is TGCGCCAGCAGCCGTCAAGACCGGGACAGGGTCCACGAGCAGTACTTC.

This clonotype was seen repeatedly, ten times or more. This chain uses TRBV12-3 or TRBV12-4 with TRBJ2-5; TRBD1 aligns across 10 bases. The CDR3 spans 13 residues. Unmatched junction bases numbered 2, after V lost 6 bases and J lost 4 bases. CDR3: CASRRDRGETQYF. CDR3 sequence (DNA): TGTGCCAGCAGGAGGGACAGGGGAGAGACCCAGTACTTC.

At least ten counts were recorded for this clonotype. V gene TRBV27 combines with J gene TRBJ2-4; possibly TRBD2 for D (6 bases). Germline lookup yields CDR1 MNHEY and CDR2 SMNVEV (reference sequence). The V gene lost 4 bases and the J gene lost 0 bases, with 13 bases spanning the gap. The CDR3 loop spans 16 amino acids. CDR3 protein: CASSYSSGAAKNIQYF. The CDR3 nucleotides read TGTGCCAGCAGTTATAGTAGCGGAGCAGCCAAAAACATTCAGTACTTC.

This sequence joins TRBV5-6 and TRBJ2-7; 11 bases are shared with TRBD2. The CDR3 length is 15 residues. The germline V gene has CDR1 SGHDT and CDR2 YYEEEE. V trimming: 4 bases; J trimming: 1 base; junction bases outside the gene matches: 4. The CDR3 DNA sequence: TGTGCCAGCAGCGGAGGACTAGCGGGTTCCTACGAGCAGTACTTC. It translates to CASSGGLAGSYEQYF.

Only a few counts were recorded for this clonotype. The chain employs TRBV28 and TRBJ1-6; 7 positions match TRBD1. The CDR3 totals 15 residues. Trimming removed 4 bases from V and 9 bases from J; junction bases left unmatched: 9. CDR1 and CDR2 (germline): MDHEN, SYDVKM. For the CDR3, the DNA is TGTGCCAGCAGTTCCCAAGTGGACAGGCTTTCACCCCTCCACTTT. Its protein is CASSSQVDRLSPLHF.

This clonotype came up many times. The chain uses TRBV30 and TRBJ2-1; maybe TRBD2 (6 bases). Germline V gives CDR1 GTSNPN, CDR2 SVGIG (reference sequence). There are 16 residues in the CDR3. Trimming removed 5 bases at V and 4 bases at J, with 21 bases between. CDR3 sequence reads: CAWDRRRTTGYNEQFF. Written as DNA, the CDR3 is TGTGCCTGGGATAGAAGGAGGACTACGGGGTACAATGAGCAGTTCTTC.

The chain has TRBV5-4 and TRBJ1-2, with 9 bases aligning to TRBD1. This CDR3 is 14 amino acids long. J was trimmed by 4 bases and V by 4 bases; bases with no gene match: 5. Looked up from germline, CDR1 is SGHNT and CDR2 is YYREEE (reference sequence). The CDR3 loop is CASSRDRVAYGYTF. As DNA, the CDR3 is TGTGCCAGCAGCCGGGACAGGGTCGCCTATGGCTACACCTTC.

This clonotype was seen at least ten times. The V and J genes are TRBV5-1 and TRBJ2-2; 9 bases are shared with TRBD2. CDR1 and CDR2 (germline): SGHRS, YFSETQ. The CDR3 covers 15 residues. Germline trimming cut 3 bases from V and 5 bases from J; bases unmatched to any gene: 5. CDR3: CASSSLAGLTGELFF. DNA for the CDR3: TGCGCCAGCAGCTCCCTAGCGGGATTGACCGGGGAGCTGTTTTTT.

This clonotype was observed a handful of times. The rearrangement joins TRBV6-2 or TRBV6-3 to TRBJ2-3, with D unclear. Germline-derived CDR1 and CDR2 are MNHEY and SVGEGT. The CDR3 has 12 amino acids. V gave up 7 bases and J gave up 0 bases, with 5 bases separating them. Written as DNA, the CDR3 is TGTGCCAGCAAAGCAAGCACAGATACGCAGTATTTT. Translation gives CASKASTDTQYF.

This clonotype was recorded many times. This chain links TRBV28 with TRBJ1-1; D remains unclear. Trimming pared 5 bases from V and 2 bases from J, leaving 12 bases between. Germline CDR1 reads MDHEN; CDR2 reads SYDVKM. CDR3 length: 14 residues. The CDR3 DNA reads as TGTGCCAGCAGTGTTCCGGACGGAAACACTGAAGCTTTCTTT. Translating it yields CASSVPDGNTEAFF.

Many counts were recorded for this clonotype. The rearrangement uses TRBV20-1 and TRBJ2-7, with 7 bases matching TRBD1. This CDR3 contains 13 residues. The J segment lost 4 bases and the V segment lost 4 bases, leaving 7 bases of the junction unmatched. Per the germline V gene, CDR1 is DFQATT and CDR2 is SNEGSKA (reference sequence). The CDR3 DNA reads as TGCAGTGCTAACCGGGACAGCCCATACGAGCAGTACTTC. Protein: CSANRDSPYEQYF.

This clonotype was picked up many times. V and J are TRBV11-2 and TRBJ2-7, with TRBD2 identical over 10 bases. After removal of 3 bases from V and 1 base from J, the junction contained 9 bases not matched to a gene. The CDR3 has 17 amino acids. Looked up from germline, CDR1 is SGHAT and CDR2 is FQNNGV. CDR3 sequence: CASSFSWTSGKSYEQYF. The CDR3, as DNA: TGTGCCAGCAGCTTCTCCTGGACTAGCGGAAAATCCTACGAGCAGTACTTC.

This clonotype was observed a handful of times. The chain recombines TRBV2 with TRBJ1-2; tentative D call: TRBD1 (5 bases). V was clipped by 0 bases and J by 8 bases, with 19 bases between them. Germline-derived CDR1 and CDR2 are SNHLY and FYNNEI. The CDR3 runs 16 residues. The CDR3 loop reads CASSEARRRAGRGYTF. DNA for the CDR3: TGTGCCAGCAGTGAAGCGCGCAGGAGGGCAGGGCGAGGCTACACCTTC.

This clonotype came up many times. CDR3 region: CASSLEGQNEKLFF. DNA of the CDR3: TGTGCCAGCAGCCTAGAGGGACAGAATGAAAAACTGTTTTTT. The rearrangement joins TRBV7-9 to TRBJ1-4; 7 nucleotides line up with TRBD1. The CDR3 has 14 amino acids. CDR1 is SEHNR, CDR2 FQNEAQ, per germline (reference sequence). J lost 5 bases, V lost 5 bases, and 5 bases had no gene match.

The chain uses TRBV2 and TRBJ2-4, with a possible D match to TRBD1 (5 bases). The length of the CDR3 is 14 residues. V was cut by 8 bases and J by 0 bases, with 11 bases left in between. Germline V gives CDR1 SNHLY, CDR2 FYNNEI. The chain's CDR3 is CASAEGQAKNIQYF. DNA of the CDR3: TGTGCCAGCGCAGAAGGACAAGCCAAAAACATTCAGTACTTC.

Comments on this clonotype: One end of the junction is discordant with germline, which a read error may explain. V gene TRBV15 combines with J gene TRBJ1-5; D possibly corresponds to TRBD1 (6 bases). CDR1 is LNHNV and CDR2 is YYDKDF in the germline V gene (reference sequence). This CDR3 is built from 14 residues. In DNA, the CDR3 is TGTGCCACGCAGGGGATTGTAGGCAATCAGCCCCAGCGTTTT. Protein: CATQGIVGNQPQRF.

Many counts were recorded for this clonotype. The rearrangement joins TRBV2 to TRBJ1-1; D gene uncertain. The V gene lost 2 bases and the J gene lost 2 bases, with 9 bases spanning the gap. This CDR3 spans 14 amino acids. Germline CDR1 is SNHLY and CDR2 is FYNNEI. CDR3 bases: TGTGCCAGCAGTGAACACCTGGCCAACACTGAAGCTTTCTTT. Amino acid sequence: CASSEHLANTEAFF.

This clonotype was detected ten times or more. The gene calls are TRBV30 and TRBJ1-4; 7 positions agree with TRBD1. Trimming cost V 3 bases and J 0 bases; bases outside gene matches: 10. CDR1 is GTSNPN, CDR2 SVGIG, per germline (reference sequence). This CDR3 is 17 amino acids long. DNA of the CDR3: TGTGCCTGGAGGAGGCAGGGGGGCATACCAACTAATGAAAAACTGTTTTTT. Its translation is CAWRRQGGIPTNEKLFF.

This clonotype was detected many times. The CDR3 DNA sequence: TGTGCCAGCAGCTTAGGGGGAGCGGGAAGGGAGCAGTTCTTC. Protein sequence: CASSLGGAGREQFF. The chain is built from TRBV11-3 and TRBJ2-1; 7 bases fit TRBD2. CDR3 length equals 14 residues. From germline, CDR1 is SGHNT and CDR2 YENEEA. Germline trimming cut 1 base from V and 10 bases from J; bases unmatched to any gene: 7.

The table lists this clonotype with many counts. CDR3 nucleotide sequence: TGTGCCACCAGTGATTTGTCGGGATCGGAAGCTTTCTTT. Protein sequence: CATSDLSGSEAFF. The chain is built from TRBV24-1 and TRBJ1-1; no clear D. Germline loops: CDR1 KGHDR, CDR2 SFDVKD. V lost 0 bases and J 8 bases, leaving 9 bases between the germline ends. This CDR3 is 13 amino acids long.